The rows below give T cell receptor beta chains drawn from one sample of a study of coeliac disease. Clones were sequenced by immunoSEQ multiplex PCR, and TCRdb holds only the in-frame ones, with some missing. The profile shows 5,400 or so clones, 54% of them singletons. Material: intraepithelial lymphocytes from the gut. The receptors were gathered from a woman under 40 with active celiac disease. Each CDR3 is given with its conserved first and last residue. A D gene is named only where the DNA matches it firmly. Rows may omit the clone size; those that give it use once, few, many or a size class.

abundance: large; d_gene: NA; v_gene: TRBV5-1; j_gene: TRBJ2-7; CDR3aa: CASSLTPSYEQYF; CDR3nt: TGCGCCAGCAGCTTGACACCTTCCTACGAGCAGTACTTC
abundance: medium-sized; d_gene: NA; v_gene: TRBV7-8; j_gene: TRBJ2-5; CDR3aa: CASSLFGTLETQYF; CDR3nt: TGTGCCAGCAGCTTATTCGGTACCTTAGAGACCCAGTACTTC
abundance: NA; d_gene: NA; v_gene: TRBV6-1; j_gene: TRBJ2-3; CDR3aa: CATSRGPPHTDTQYF; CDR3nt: TGTGCCACCAGCAGAGGGCCCCCCCACACAGATACGCAGTATTTT
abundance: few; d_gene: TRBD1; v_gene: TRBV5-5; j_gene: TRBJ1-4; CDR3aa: CASSVGSGTGVEKLFF; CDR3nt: TGTGCCAGCAGCGTTGGTTCCGGGACAGGGGTCGAAAAACTGTTTTTT
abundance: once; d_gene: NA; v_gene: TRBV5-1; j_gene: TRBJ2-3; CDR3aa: CASSLSPETDTQYF; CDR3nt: TGCGCCAGCAGCTTGTCTCCCGAGACAGATACGCAGTATTTT
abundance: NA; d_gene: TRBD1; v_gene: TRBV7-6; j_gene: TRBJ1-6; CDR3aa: CASSLGGQGKGNSPLHF; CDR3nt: TGTGCCAGCAGCTTAGGTGGACAGGGTAAAGGGAATTCACCCCTCCACTTT
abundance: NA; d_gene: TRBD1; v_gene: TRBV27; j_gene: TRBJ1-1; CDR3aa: CASKQGGNTEAFF; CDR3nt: TGTGCCAGCAAACAGGGGGGGAACACTGAAGCTTTCTTT
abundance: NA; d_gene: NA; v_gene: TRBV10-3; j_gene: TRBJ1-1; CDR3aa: CAISDQKMNTEAFF; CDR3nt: TGTGCCATCAGTGACCAGAAGATGAACACTGAAGCTTTCTTT
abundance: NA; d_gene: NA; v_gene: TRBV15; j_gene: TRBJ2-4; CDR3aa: CATSRGASAAKNIQYF; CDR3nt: TGTGCCACCAGCAGGGGGGCGAGCGCCGCCAAAAACATTCAGTACTTC
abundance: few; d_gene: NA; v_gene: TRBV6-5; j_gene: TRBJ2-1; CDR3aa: CASSYLLRQDEQFF; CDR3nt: TGTGCCAGCAGTTACCTTCTCCGACAGGATGAGCAGTTCTTC
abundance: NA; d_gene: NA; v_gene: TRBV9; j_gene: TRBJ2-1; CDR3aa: CASSVAGRGYGEQFF; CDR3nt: TGTGCCAGCAGCGTAGCGGGCAGGGGCTATGGTGAGCAGTTCTTC
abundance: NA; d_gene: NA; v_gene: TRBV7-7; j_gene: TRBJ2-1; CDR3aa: CASSQSPGKSSYNEQFF; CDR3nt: TGTGCTAGCAGCCAATCCCCAGGAAAGAGCTCCTACAATGAGCAGTTCTTC
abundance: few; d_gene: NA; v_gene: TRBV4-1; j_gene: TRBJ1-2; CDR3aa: CASSLEVTGPYTF; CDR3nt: TGCGCCAGCAGCCTAGAGGTTACAGGACCCTACACCTTC
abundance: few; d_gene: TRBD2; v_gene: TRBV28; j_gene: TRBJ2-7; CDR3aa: CASSLVAGGLYEQYF; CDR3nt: TGTGCCAGCAGTTTAGTAGCGGGGGGGCTCTACGAGCAGTACTTC
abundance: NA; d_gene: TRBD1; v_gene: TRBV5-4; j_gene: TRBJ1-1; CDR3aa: CASSLLGQGNTEAFF; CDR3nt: TGTGCCAGCAGCTTGCTAGGACAGGGGAACACTGAAGCTTTCTTT
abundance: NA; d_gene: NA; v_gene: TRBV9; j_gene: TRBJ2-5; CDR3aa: CASSHLGQQETQYF; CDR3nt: TGTGCCAGCAGCCACCTAGGACAGCAAGAGACCCAGTACTTC
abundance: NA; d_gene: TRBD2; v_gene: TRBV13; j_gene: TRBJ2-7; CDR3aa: CASSLGPAGGETQYF; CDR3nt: TGTGCCAGCAGCTTAGGTCCAGCGGGGGGCGAGACGCAGTACTTC
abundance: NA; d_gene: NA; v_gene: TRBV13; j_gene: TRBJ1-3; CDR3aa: CASSLGAGTGNTIYF; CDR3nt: TGTGCCAGCAGCTTAGGTGCAGGGACTGGAAACACCATATATTTT
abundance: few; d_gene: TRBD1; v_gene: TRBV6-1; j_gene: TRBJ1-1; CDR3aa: CASSMTGGTEAFF; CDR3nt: TGTGCCAGCAGCATGACAGGGGGCACTGAAGCTTTCTTT
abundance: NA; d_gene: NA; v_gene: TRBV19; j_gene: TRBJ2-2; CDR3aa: CASSQISRQTGELFF; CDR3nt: TGTGCCAGTAGTCAAATATCCCGCCAGACCGGGGAGCTGTTTTTT
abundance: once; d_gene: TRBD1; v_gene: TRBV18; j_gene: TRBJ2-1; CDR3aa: CASSGQGMTGNEQFF; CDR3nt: TGTGCCAGCTCGGGACAGGGGATGACGGGGAATGAGCAGTTCTTC
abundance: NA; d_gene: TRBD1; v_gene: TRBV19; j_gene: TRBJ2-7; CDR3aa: CASSIAGTGGSGYEQYF; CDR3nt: TGTGCCAGTAGTATCGCCGGGACAGGGGGCAGTGGCTACGAGCAGTACTTC
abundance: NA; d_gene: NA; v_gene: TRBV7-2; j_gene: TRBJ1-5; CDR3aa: CASSFSLKQPQHF; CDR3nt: TGTGCCAGCAGCTTCTCACTGAAGCAGCCCCAGCATTTT
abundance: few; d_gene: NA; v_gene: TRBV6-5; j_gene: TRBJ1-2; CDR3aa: CASSPSSNYGYTF; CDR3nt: TGTGCCAGCAGTCCTAGCTCTAACTATGGCTACACCTTC
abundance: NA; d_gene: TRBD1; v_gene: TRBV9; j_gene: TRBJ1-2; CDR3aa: CASSRHQGGQEGYTF; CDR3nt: TGTGCCAGCAGTAGACACCAAGGAGGACAGGAGGGCTACACCTTC
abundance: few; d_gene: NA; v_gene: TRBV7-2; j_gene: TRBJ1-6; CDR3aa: CASSARRRGINSPLHF; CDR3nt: TGTGCCAGCAGTGCCCGGCGTAGGGGAATTAATTCACCCCTCCACTTT
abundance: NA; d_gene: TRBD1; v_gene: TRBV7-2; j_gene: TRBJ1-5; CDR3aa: CASSSQGAANQPQHF; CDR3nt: TGTGCCAGCAGCTCCCAGGGGGCGGCAAATCAGCCCCAGCATTTT
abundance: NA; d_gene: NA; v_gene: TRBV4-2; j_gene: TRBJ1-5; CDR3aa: CASSQEPGGGNQPQHF; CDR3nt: TGTGCCAGCAGCCAAGAACCGGGGGGAGGGAATCAGCCCCAGCATTTT
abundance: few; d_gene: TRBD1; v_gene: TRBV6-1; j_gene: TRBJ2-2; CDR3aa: CASSRDRGNTGELFF; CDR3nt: TGTGCCAGCAGCCGGGACAGGGGGAACACCGGGGAGCTGTTTTTT
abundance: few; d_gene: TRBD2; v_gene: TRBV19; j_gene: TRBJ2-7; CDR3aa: CASSMGLAGPYEQYF; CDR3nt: TGTGCCAGTAGTATGGGACTAGCGGGGCCCTACGAGCAGTACTTC
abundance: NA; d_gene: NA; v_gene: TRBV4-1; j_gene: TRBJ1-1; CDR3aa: CASSHGRSMNTEAFF; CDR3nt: TGCGCCAGCAGCCATGGTCGTAGTATGAACACTGAAGCTTTCTTT
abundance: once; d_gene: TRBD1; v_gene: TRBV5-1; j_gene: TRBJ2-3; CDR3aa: CASSLGETGADWDTQYF; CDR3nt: TGCGCCAGCAGCTTGGGGGAGACAGGGGCCGATTGGGATACGCAGTATTTT
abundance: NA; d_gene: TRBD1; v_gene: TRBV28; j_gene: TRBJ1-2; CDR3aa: CASSLLDRGGYTF; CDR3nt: TGTGCCAGCAGTTTACTGGACAGGGGTGGCTACACCTTC
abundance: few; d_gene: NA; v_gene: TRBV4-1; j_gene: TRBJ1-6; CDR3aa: CASSVDRSSYNSPLHF; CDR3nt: TGCGCCAGCAGCGTGGACAGAAGCTCCTATAATTCACCCCTCCACTTT
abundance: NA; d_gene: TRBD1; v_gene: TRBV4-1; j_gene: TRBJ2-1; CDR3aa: CASSYRPGQGAYNEQFF; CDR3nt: TGCGCCAGCAGCTATCGCCCGGGACAGGGGGCCTACAATGAGCAGTTCTTC
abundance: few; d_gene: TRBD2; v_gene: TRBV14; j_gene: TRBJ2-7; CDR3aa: CASSWASGAYEQYF; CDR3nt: TGTGCCAGCAGCTGGGCTAGCGGGGCATACGAGCAGTACTTC
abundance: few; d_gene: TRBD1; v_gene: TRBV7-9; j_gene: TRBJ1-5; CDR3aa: CASSPTGGNQPQHF; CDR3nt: TGTGCCAGCAGCCCGACAGGGGGCAATCAGCCCCAGCATTTT